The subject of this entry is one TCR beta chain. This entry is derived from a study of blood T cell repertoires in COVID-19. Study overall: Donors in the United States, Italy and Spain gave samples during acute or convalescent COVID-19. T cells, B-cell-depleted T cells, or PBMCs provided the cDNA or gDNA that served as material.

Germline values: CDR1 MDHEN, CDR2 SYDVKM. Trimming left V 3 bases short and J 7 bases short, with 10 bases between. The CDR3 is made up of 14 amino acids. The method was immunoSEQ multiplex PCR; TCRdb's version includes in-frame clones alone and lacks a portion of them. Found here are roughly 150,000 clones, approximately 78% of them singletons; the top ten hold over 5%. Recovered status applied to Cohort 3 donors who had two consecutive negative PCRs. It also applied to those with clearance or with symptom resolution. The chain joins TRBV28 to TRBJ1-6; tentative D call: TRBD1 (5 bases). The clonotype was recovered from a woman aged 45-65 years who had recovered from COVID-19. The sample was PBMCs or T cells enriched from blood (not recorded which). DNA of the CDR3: TGTGCCAGCAGTTTTGGGGGGAGGAATTCACCCCTCCACTTT. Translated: CASSFGGRNSPLHF.